These 28 T cell receptor beta chains share one sample of origin, sequenced in a study of blood T cell repertoires in COVID-19. Clones were sequenced by immunoSEQ multiplex PCR, and TCRdb holds only the in-frame ones, with some missing. The repertoire holds approximately 96,000 clones, with over 90% as singletons. Sequencing input: peripheral blood. These TCRs come from a man between 60 and 75 years old with acute or convalescent COVID-19.

The CDR3 loop is CASSRRLLAGITGELFF. Here the CDR3 DNA reads TGTGCCAGCAGCCGCAGACTTCTAGCGGGAATCACCGGGGAGCTGTTTTTT. V and J are TRBV4-2 and TRBJ2-2; 9 bases align to TRBD2. This CDR3 has 17 amino acids. Germline V CDR1 and CDR2: LGHNA, YNFKEQ. V shed 4 bases and J 4 bases; nucleotides not matched to a gene: 10.

The rearrangement joins TRBV7-2 to TRBJ2-3, with 7 bases fitting TRBD1. The V gene end was trimmed by 3 bases and the J gene end by 3 bases; junction bases not matched to a gene: 6. CDR3 size: 15 residues. Germline V gene sequence: CDR1 SGHTA, CDR2 FQGNSA. The CDR3 loop reads CASSLVTGSTDTQYF. CDR3 nucleotide sequence: TGTGCCAGCAGCTTGGTGACAGGGTCAACAGATACGCAGTATTTT.

The J gene is TRBJ1-4, the V gene TRBV2, with D unclear. Trimming cost V 4 bases and J 0 bases, with 12 bases left between them. The CDR3 has 16 amino acids. Germline V gene data show CDR1 as SNHLY and CDR2 as FYNNEI. The CDR3 region is CASSALGVATNEKLFF. CDR3 DNA: TGTGCCAGCAGTGCTTTAGGAGTTGCAACTAATGAAAAACTGTTTTTT.

The V call is TRBV5-4, the J call TRBJ2-3; D is unclear. This CDR3 has 14 residues. Germline CDR1 is SGHNT and CDR2 is YYREEE (reference sequence). Deletions cut 0 bases from V and 2 bases from J, with 7 bases between. The CDR3 spells CASSLALYTDTQYF. The CDR3 nucleotides are TGTGCCAGCAGCTTGGCTCTATACACAGATACGCAGTATTTT.

The rearrangement uses TRBV19 and TRBJ2-7, with D perhaps TRBD2 (5 bases). Germline V CDR1 and CDR2: LNHDA, SQIVND (reference sequence). V was trimmed by 3 bases and J by 6 bases, leaving 21 bases between them. The CDR3 is 16 amino acids. Written as DNA, the CDR3 is TGTGCCAGTAGTATGGGCTCGGACTCGTCGCTTTCCGAGCAGTACTTC. Protein sequence: CASSMGSDSSLSEQYF.

The chain links TRBV6-2 or TRBV6-3 to TRBJ2-5, with a possible D match to TRBD2 (6 bases). Germline CDR1 reads MNHEY; CDR2 reads SVGEGT. CDR3 size: 14 residues. Trimming removed 5 bases from V and 2 bases from J, with 12 bases in between. CDR3 coding DNA: TGTGCCAGCAGTCCCAGGACTATACAAGAGACCCAGTACTTC. Residues: CASSPRTIQETQYF.

This chain uses TRBV9 with TRBJ2-7; TRBD2 is a possible D gene (5 bases). This CDR3 spans 15 amino acids. Trimming left V 4 bases short and J 0 bases short, with 14 bases between. CDR1 and CDR2 (germline): SGDLS, YYNGEE. DNA for the CDR3: TGTGCCAGCAGCCCCCTGAGCGGAGGCTCCTACGAGCAGTACTTC. Its translation: CASSPLSGGSYEQYF.

This chain joins TRBV5-6 and TRBJ2-7; 8 bases align to TRBD1. Looked up from germline, CDR1 is SGHDT and CDR2 is YYEEEE. CDR3 length: 13 residues. The V segment lost 3 bases and the J segment 2 bases; nucleotides outside the gene matches: 1. CDR3 sequence: CASSSDRAYEQYF. The CDR3 region has the DNA TGTGCCAGCAGCTCGGACAGGGCCTACGAGCAGTACTTC.

V gene TRBV27 combines with J gene TRBJ2-7; 8 bases align to TRBD1. Unmatched junction bases numbered 5, after V lost 4 bases and J lost 3 bases. This CDR3 has 14 residues. Germline V lookup: CDR1 MNHEY, CDR2 SMNVEV (reference sequence). CDR3 coding DNA: TGTGCCAGCAGTTACGGACAGGGTAACTACGAGCAGTACTTC. Translated: CASSYGQGNYEQYF.

V gene TRBV5-1 combines with J gene TRBJ2-7; weak D call: TRBD2 (6 bases). CDR1 is SGHRS and CDR2 is YFSETQ in the germline V gene. This CDR3 comprises 14 residues. Trimming stripped 0 bases from V and 3 bases from J, with 10 bases between. The CDR3 nucleotides are TGCGCCAGCAGCTTGGGCGGGGACCTCTACGAGCAGTACTTC. Translation: CASSLGGDLYEQYF.

This rearrangement joins TRBV6-1 to TRBJ2-1; TRBD2 might be the D (5 bases). Germline lookup yields CDR1 MNHNS and CDR2 SASEGT. The CDR3 has 16 residues. Trimming left V 1 base short and J 5 bases short, with 15 bases between. The CDR3 DNA reads TGTGCCAGCAGTGAAGGGGTGCTAGCACCACACAATGAGCAGTTCTTC. It codes for CASSEGVLAPHNEQFF.

The V gene is TRBV27, the J gene TRBJ2-3; 7 positions agree with TRBD2. J gave up 3 bases and V 2 bases, and 5 bases lay outside the gene matches. Germline V lookup: CDR1 MNHEY, CDR2 SMNVEV (reference sequence). CDR3 length: 15 amino acids. CDR3 protein: CASSLKASGTDTQYF. Here the CDR3 DNA reads TGTGCCAGCAGTTTAAAGGCTAGCGGTACAGATACGCAGTATTTT.

The chain carries TRBV27 and TRBJ2-6; maybe TRBD1 (6 bases). CDR3 size: 16 residues. Trimming removed 2 bases from V and 0 bases from J, with 8 bases in between. The germline gives CDR1 MNHEY, CDR2 SMNVEV (reference sequence). CDR3 amino acids: CASSLPRGSGANVLTF. As DNA, the CDR3 is TGTGCCAGCAGTTTACCCAGGGGCTCTGGGGCCAACGTCCTGACTTTC. The whole variable domain, remainder taken from reference TRBV27 and TRBJ2-6, is EAQVTQNPRYLITVTGKKLTVTCSQNMNHEYMSWYRQDPGLGLRQIYYSMNVEVTDKGDVPEGYKVSRKEKRNFPLILESPSPNQTSLYFCASSLPRGSGANVLTFGAGSRLTVL.

The chain is built from TRBV30 and TRBJ1-5; D not resolved. CDR1 and CDR2 (germline): GTSNPN, SVGIG (reference sequence). This CDR3 spans 13 amino acids. Deletions cut 1 base from V and 0 bases from J, with 4 bases between. CDR3 sequence reads: CAWSAYSNQPQHF. CDR3 coding DNA: TGTGCCTGGAGTGCGTATAGCAATCAGCCCCAGCATTTT.

The chain employs TRBV2 and TRBJ2-7; TRBD2 agrees at 8 bases. The germline V gene encodes CDR1 SNHLY and CDR2 FYNNEI. V shed 6 bases and J 0 bases; nucleotides not matched to a gene: 4. CDR3 length equals 14 residues. The CDR3 loop is CASRLAGSSYEQYF. CDR3 nucleotides: TGTGCCAGCAGGTTAGCGGGAAGCTCCTACGAGCAGTACTTC.

V and J are TRBV24-1 and TRBJ2-3; 7 bases match TRBD1. Germline CDR1 is KGHDR and CDR2 is SFDVKD. The junction had 5 bases not matched to a gene; V was cut back by 9 bases and J by 3 bases. The CDR3 covers 13 residues. CDR3: CATQGDLTDTQYF. The CDR3 DNA sequence: TGTGCCACCCAGGGGGATTTAACAGATACGCAGTATTTT.

This clone was recorded once. This chain joins TRBV19 and TRBJ2-3; 9 positions match TRBD2. Germline V lookup: CDR1 LNHDA, CDR2 SQIVND (reference sequence). Trimming cost V 0 bases and J 6 bases; bases outside gene matches: 10. The CDR3 sequence is 17 residues long. The CDR3 region is CASSIDVAGDGRDTQYF. CDR3 coding DNA: TGTGCCAGTAGTATAGACGTAGCGGGAGACGGGCGGGATACGCAGTATTTT.

The gene calls are TRBV30 and TRBJ2-3; TRBD1 aligns across 8 bases. This CDR3 comprises 14 residues. CDR1 and CDR2 from the germline V gene are GTSNPN and SVGIG (reference sequence). The ends lost 0 bases at V and 5 bases at J; junction bases unmatched: 4. CDR3 sequence (DNA): TGTGCCTGGAGTGTCGGCAGGGGGCTAGATACGCAGTATTTT. Protein product: CAWSVGRGLDTQYF.

The chain is built from TRBV6-5 and TRBJ1-2, with a weak D call TRBD1 (6 bases). The CDR3 is 14 amino acids. V was trimmed by 8 bases and J by 2 bases, leaving 15 bases between them. The germline V gene encodes CDR1 MNHEY and CDR2 SVGAGI. The chain's CDR3 is CASHKGGQNYGYTF. CDR3 nucleotide sequence: TGTGCCAGCCACAAGGGGGGGCAGAACTATGGCTACACCTTC.

CDR3 region: CASSNRAQGNEQFF. The CDR3 bases are TGTGCCAGCAGCAACCGGGCCCAGGGCAATGAGCAGTTCTTC. The chain has TRBV28 and TRBJ2-1; perhaps TRBD1 as D (5 bases). The CDR3 loop spans 14 amino acids. Trimming cost V 6 bases and J 6 bases, with 15 bases left between them. Germline V lookup: CDR1 MDHEN, CDR2 SYDVKM.

V gene TRBV6-2 or TRBV6-3 combines with J gene TRBJ1-2, with a weak D call TRBD1 (6 bases). The CDR3 runs 16 residues. The germline gives CDR1 MNHEY, CDR2 SVGEGT. Trimming cost V 6 bases and J 3 bases, with 20 bases left between them. CDR3 nucleotide sequence: TGTGCCAGCAGCCCCCTCGACAGGTTTTTGCACTATGGCTACACCTTC. Its translation is CASSPLDRFLHYGYTF.

The chain recombines TRBV18 with TRBJ2-7, with TRBD1 identical over 7 bases. Germline values: CDR1 KGHSH, CDR2 LQKENI. The CDR3 has 16 amino acids. Losses at the gene ends were 0 bases for V and 2 bases for J; bases not matched to a gene: 7. CDR3 sequence (DNA): TGTGCCAGCTCACCACCGTGGGCAGGGGGAGCCTACGAGCAGTACTTC. Its translation: CASSPPWAGGAYEQYF.

This clone has just one count. V is TRBV24-1 and J is TRBJ2-7; TRBD1 agrees at 9 bases. Unmatched junction bases numbered 3, after V lost 4 bases and J lost 3 bases. Germline loops: CDR1 KGHDR, CDR2 SFDVKD. This CDR3 comprises 14 residues. The CDR3 DNA sequence: TGTGCCACCAGTGAGACAGGGGGGTTCTACGAGCAGTACTTC. Translated, it gives CATSETGGFYEQYF.

The rearrangement joins TRBV24-1 to TRBJ2-1, with TRBD2 identical over 7 bases. The junction had 0 bases not matched to a gene; V was cut back by 0 bases and J by 5 bases. CDR1 is KGHDR and CDR2 is SFDVKD in the germline V gene. The CDR3 loop spans 14 amino acids. The CDR3 loop reads CATSDLAGDNEQFF. The CDR3 DNA follows: TGTGCCACCAGTGATTTGGCGGGGGACAATGAGCAGTTCTTC.

The J gene is TRBJ1-6, the V gene TRBV14; D remains ambiguous. The V gene's germline CDR1 is SGHDN and CDR2 FVKESK. V was cut by 4 bases and J by 7 bases, with 14 bases left in between. This CDR3 spans 15 amino acids. The CDR3 region is CASSLSHAWNSPLHF. The CDR3 bases are TGTGCCAGCAGCCTTAGCCACGCGTGGAATTCACCCCTCCACTTT.

This chain connects TRBV7-6 to TRBJ2-5; possible D gene TRBD1, 5 bases. CDR1 is SGHVS and CDR2 is FNYEAQ in the germline V gene. The CDR3 runs to 16 residues. V shed 1 base and J shed 2 bases, with 14 bases lying between them. CDR3 in DNA: TGTGCCAGCAGCTTAGGGGCTGGTGACAGACAAGAGACCCAGTACTTC. It codes for CASSLGAGDRQETQYF.

V and J are TRBV27 and TRBJ2-7; the match to TRBD2 covers 7 bases. CDR1 and CDR2 from the germline V gene are MNHEY and SMNVEV (reference sequence). The CDR3 is made up of 15 amino acids. V lost 5 bases and J lost 3; bases outside the gene matches: 10. CDR3 loop: CASSKRTSDSYEQYF. CDR3 sequence (DNA): TGTGCCAGCAGTAAAAGGACTAGTGATAGCTACGAGCAGTACTTC.

V usage is TRBV19 and J usage is TRBJ1-4; 7 nucleotides match TRBD1. The germline gives CDR1 LNHDA, CDR2 SQIVND (reference sequence). Trimming took 7 bases from V and 5 from J; bases not matched to a gene: 7. The CDR3 has 14 residues. The CDR3 loop is CASTEGQSNEKLFF. CDR3 bases: TGTGCCAGTACCGAGGGACAGTCAAATGAAAAACTGTTTTTT.